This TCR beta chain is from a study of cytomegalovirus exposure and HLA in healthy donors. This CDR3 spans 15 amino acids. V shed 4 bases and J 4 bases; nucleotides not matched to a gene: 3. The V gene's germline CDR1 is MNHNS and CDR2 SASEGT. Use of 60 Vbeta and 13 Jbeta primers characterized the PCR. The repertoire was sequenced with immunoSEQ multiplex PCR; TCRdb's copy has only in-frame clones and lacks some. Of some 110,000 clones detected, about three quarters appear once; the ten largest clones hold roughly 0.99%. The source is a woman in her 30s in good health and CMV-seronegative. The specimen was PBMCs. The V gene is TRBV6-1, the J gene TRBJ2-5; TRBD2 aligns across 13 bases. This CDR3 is CASSGLAGGGETQYF. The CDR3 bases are TGTGCCAGCAGTGGACTAGCGGGAGGTGGAGAGACCCAGTACTTC.